Listed below are T cell receptor beta chains from one sample, sequenced in a study of spatial heterogeneity in lung cancer. TCRdb ran MiXCR on the 5' RACE reads and lists one entry per CDR3 protein. Counted here are some 9,900 distinct CDR3 sequences, under 8.5% occurring once; the ten biggest clones make up approximately 19%. This specimen consisted of lung tumor tissue, obtained at surgery. The source is a male donor with early-stage non-small cell lung cancer. Both conserved end residues are part of each CDR3. D genes are given only for firm matches. Size is stated for part of the rows, as once, few or many counts, or as a class when the clone is expanded.

>many|.|TRBV12-3/TRBV12-4|TRBJ1-6
CASTLGTGSSYNSPLHF
TGTGCCAGCACCCTAGGAACAGGGAGCTCCTATAATTCACCCCTCCACTTT
>few|.|TRBV3-1|TRBJ2-7
CASSQVHLTEPYEQYF
TGTGCCAGCAGCCAAGTCCACTTGACAGAGCCCTACGAGCAGTACTTC
>many|.|TRBV6-5|TRBJ2-2
CASSYSTGHNTGELFF
TGTGCCAGCAGTTACTCGACGGGACACAACACCGGGGAGCTGTTTTTT
>.|.|TRBV20-1|TRBJ1-6
CSARTASSYNSPLHF
TGCAGTGCTAGGACAGCGAGCTCCTATAATTCACCCCTCCACTTT
>.|.|TRBV29-1|TRBJ2-7
CSVAGEVGEQYF
TGCAGCGTCGCCGGGGAGGTAGGCGAGCAGTACTTC
>.|TRBD2|TRBV7-3|TRBJ2-1
CASSLTSGGLGANEQFF
TGTGCCAGCAGCCTCACTAGCGGGGGGCTTGGGGCGAATGAGCAGTTCTTC
>many|.|TRBV30|TRBJ2-5
CAWSVGHQETQYF
TGTGCCTGGAGTGTGGGACACCAAGAGACCCAGTACTTC
>many|.|TRBV24-1|TRBJ2-7
CATSDADYEQYF
TGTGCCACCAGTGACGCGGACTACGAGCAGTACTTC
>medium-sized|TRBD2|TRBV7-2|TRBJ2-3
CASSLGLAGGADTQYF
TGTGCCAGCAGCTTAGGGCTAGCGGGGGGGGCAGATACGCAGTATTTT
>.|.|TRBV9|TRBJ1-4
CASSPREREEKLFF
TGTGCCAGCAGTCCCAGGGAGAGGGAAGAAAAACTGTTTTTT
>few|TRBD2|TRBV6-5|TRBJ2-7
CASSPTYSGRREQYF
TGTGCCAGCAGCCCTACCTATAGCGGGAGGCGCGAGCAGTACTTC
>few|.|TRBV6-1|TRBJ2-1
CASSEWWDSYNEQFF
TGTGCCAGCAGTGAATGGTGGGACTCGTACAATGAGCAGTTCTTC
>many|.|TRBV29-1|TRBJ2-7
CSVAAGTSYEQYF
TGCAGCGTTGCGGCAGGGACCTCCTACGAGCAGTACTTC
>many|.|TRBV3-1|TRBJ1-5
CASSQMPSQPQHF
TGTGCCAGCAGCCAAATGCCTTCTCAGCCCCAGCATTTT
>many|TRBD2|TRBV7-2|TRBJ2-7
CASSLRLAVDEQYF
TGTGCCAGCAGCTTAAGACTAGCGGTAGACGAGCAGTACTTC
>medium-sized|.|TRBV27|TRBJ2-7
CASSTPFSYEQYF
TGTGCCAGCAGTACGCCTTTCTCCTACGAGCAGTACTTC
>many|TRBD2|TRBV9|TRBJ2-3
CASSVGWGSGETDTQYF
TGTGCCAGCAGCGTAGGTTGGGGTAGCGGGGAAACAGATACGCAGTATTTT
>.|TRBD2|TRBV27|TRBJ2-3
CASSLDGRAPDTQYF
TGTGCCAGCAGTTTAGACGGGAGGGCCCCAGATACGCAGTATTTT
>.|.|TRBV6-2/TRBV6-3|TRBJ2-2
CASSYGMGLYTGELFF
TGTGCCAGCAGTTACGGAATGGGACTCTACACCGGGGAGCTGTTTTTT
>medium-sized|.|TRBV7-8|TRBJ1-3
CASSLETYPGNTIYF
TGTGCCAGCAGCTTAGAGACATACCCTGGAAACACCATATATTTT
>many|.|TRBV19|TRBJ1-1
CASSTLNRVGAFF
TGTGCCAGTTCTACTCTAAACAGGGTCGGGGCTTTCTTT
>many|.|TRBV7-6|TRBJ1-1
CASSPGVGTEAFF
TGTGCCAGCAGCCCAGGGGTCGGCACTGAAGCTTTCTTT
>many|.|TRBV20-1|TRBJ2-2
CSARDPGAGELFF
TGCAGTGCTAGAGATCCGGGCGCCGGGGAGCTGTTTTTT
>few|.|TRBV28|TRBJ2-7
CASSEYEQYF
TGTGCCAGCAGTGAGTATGAGCAGTACTTC
>many|TRBD2|TRBV20-1|TRBJ2-3
CSPRTSGGFGTDTQYF
TGCAGTCCAAGGACTAGCGGGGGGTTTGGCACAGATACGCAGTATTTT
>few|.|TRBV29-1|TRBJ1-2
CSVTSERTGSYGYTF
TGCAGCGTTACCTCTGAGAGAACGGGTTCCTATGGCTACACCTTC
>many|TRBD1|TRBV12-5|TRBJ1-6
CASGWDSNSPLHF
TGTGCTAGTGGTTGGGACAGTAATTCACCCCTCCACTTT
>.|TRBD2|TRBV28|TRBJ2-1
CASSIVRGLAGGGQLF
TGTGCCAGCAGTATCGTACGGGGACTAGCGGGAGGTGGGCAGCTCTTC
>many|.|TRBV20-1|TRBJ2-1
CSAITQGSYNEQFF
TGCAGTGCGATCACCCAGGGTTCGTACAATGAGCAGTTCTTC
>many|TRBD1|TRBV11-2|TRBJ2-7
CASTTTPDRAYEQYF
TGTGCCAGCACCACCACGCCGGACAGGGCCTACGAGCAGTACTTC
>few|.|TRBV21-1|TRBJ2-5
CASSKAGTSLETQYF
TGTGCCAGCAGCAAAGCGGGGACTAGCCTGGAGACCCAGTACTTC
>.|.|TRBV28|TRBJ2-5
CASSPGRGLQETQYF
TGTGCCAGCAGCCCGGGCAGGGGCCTTCAAGAGACCCAGTACTTC
>many|.|TRBV30|TRBJ2-3
CAWSPARGTQYF
TGTGCCTGGAGCCCGGCGAGGGGTACGCAGTATTTT
>few|.|TRBV12-3/TRBV12-4|TRBJ2-3
CASSLEGSTDTQYF
TGTGCCAGCAGTTTAGAGGGCAGCACAGATACGCAGTATTTT
>many|TRBD2|TRBV3-1|TRBJ2-1
CASSPGLAGLAGNEQFF
TGTGCCAGCAGCCCAGGACTAGCGGGCCTGGCGGGCAATGAGCAGTTCTTC
>medium-sized|TRBD2|TRBV6-1|TRBJ2-1
CASSDVAGGYNEQFF
TGTGCCAGCAGTGACGTAGCGGGAGGGTACAATGAGCAGTTCTTC
>.|.|TRBV12-3/TRBV12-4|TRBJ1-5
CASTLQGGNQPQHF
TGTGCCAGCACCCTCCAGGGAGGCAATCAGCCCCAGCATTTT
>many|.|TRBV7-8|TRBJ1-2
CASSSTGSRDYGYTF
TGTGCCAGCAGCTCTACAGGGTCTCGCGACTATGGCTACACCTTC
>medium-sized|.|TRBV5-4|TRBJ2-3
CASSPGQGRVDTQYF
TGTGCCAGCAGCCCCGGGCAGGGGCGGGTAGATACGCAGTATTTT
>many|TRBD1|TRBV7-3|TRBJ2-3
CASSSGQGADTQYF
TGTGCCAGCAGCTCAGGACAGGGGGCAGATACGCAGTATTTT
>medium-sized|TRBD1|TRBV28|TRBJ2-1
CASSSPGQGVTEQFF
TGTGCCAGCAGTTCCCCGGGACAGGGGGTGACTGAGCAGTTCTTC
>few|.|TRBV20-1|TRBJ1-4
CSASPPGNKLFF
TGCAGTGCTAGTCCCCCGGGGAACAAACTGTTTTTT
>few|TRBD1|TRBV20-1|TRBJ2-3
CSASQQGEMDTQYF
TGCAGTGCCAGTCAGCAGGGGGAGATGGATACGCAGTATTTT
>medium-sized|.|TRBV7-6|TRBJ2-2
CASSLEVGETTNTGELFF
TGTGCCAGCAGCTTAGAGGTAGGGGAGACGACGAACACCGGGGAGCTGTTTTTT
>.|TRBD2|TRBV20-1|TRBJ2-3
CSATPKRAGVTDTQYF
TGCAGTGCTACCCCCAAGCGAGCGGGGGTCACAGATACGCAGTATTTT
>.|TRBD2|TRBV7-2|TRBJ2-3
CASSLTSGGVEDTQYF
TGTGCCAGCAGCTTGACTAGCGGGGGAGTGGAAGATACGCAGTATTTT
>many|TRBD1|TRBV12-3/TRBV12-4|TRBJ2-7
CASSLQGAKQEQYF
TGTGCCAGCAGTTTACAGGGGGCGAAACAAGAGCAGTACTTC
>many|.|TRBV20-1|TRBJ1-1
CSAMGPDRNTEAFF
TGCAGTGCCATGGGTCCAGACCGAAACACTGAAGCTTTCTTT
>medium-sized|.|TRBV7-9|TRBJ2-1
CASSPSRGRNEQFF
TGTGCCAGCAGCCCTAGTCGGGGGAGGAATGAGCAGTTCTTC
>many|TRBD2|TRBV5-4|TRBJ2-2
CASSRGTSGSGTGELFF
TGTGCCAGCAGCAGAGGGACTAGCGGGAGTGGGACCGGGGAGCTGTTTTTT